This TCR beta chain was identified in a study of blood T cell repertoires in COVID-19. The CDR3 covers 13 residues. Germline lookup yields CDR1 MNHNY and CDR2 SVGAGI (reference sequence). J gave up 8 bases and V 7 bases, and 7 bases lay outside the gene matches. Data came from immunoSEQ multiplex PCR; TCRdb stores just in-frame clones and leaves some out. The table records some 200,000 clones, 94% of them present only once. This rearrangement joins TRBV6-6 to TRBJ1-2; 10 positions agree with TRBD1. The receptor was derived from a man aged 25 to 40 with COVID-19, enrolled during active disease. Sequencing was done on a sample of peripheral blood. CDR3 DNA sequence: TGTGCCAGCAATCCGACAGGGGGCGACGGCTACACCTTC. Translating it yields CASNPTGGDGYTF.